The clone carrying this TCR beta chain was recorded many times. Its matching antigen is unknown. TCRdb re-called the multiplex PCR reads through MiXCR, storing one row per CDR3 protein. Among under 350,000 distinct CDR3 sequences listed, 30% were seen once. The CDR3 has 15 amino acids. Trimming removed 1 base at V and 4 bases at J, with 12 bases between. Germline V gene data show CDR1 as LGHNA and CDR2 as YNFKEQ. These data come from a study of breast tumors, draining lymph nodes, adjacent tissues. Study-wide results and limits: Luminal-like breast cancer showed significantly higher tumor–nontumor repertoire similarity than basal-like.

The lymph nodes were axillary draining lymph nodes from breast cancer patients. This TCR was recovered from a female donor with breast cancer. Some clones in this sample may be carry-over from other donors' samples. Sequencing was performed on axillary lymph node tissue. V gene TRBV4-2 combines with J gene TRBJ2-3; D may match TRBD1 or TRBD2 (5 bases each). In DNA form, the CDR3 reads TGTGCCAGCAGCCAAGGGGACCTGAACTCAGATACGCAGTATTTT. Amino acid sequence: CASSQGDLNSDTQYF.